Listed below are T cell receptor beta chains from one sample, sequenced in a study of cytomegalovirus exposure and HLA in healthy donors. Libraries were prepared by immunoSEQ multiplex PCR; TCRdb keeps only in-frame clonotypes and omits some of them. Here the sample spans 230,000 or so clones, 70% to 90% being singletons. The material sequenced was PBMCs. The receptors shown here come from a woman younger than 30 in good health and CMV-seronegative. CDR3s include the opening cysteine and the closing phenylalanine or tryptophan. D genes are given only for firm matches. Size tells how often a clone was seen (once, few, many) or the class of an expanded clone, and some rows leave it out.

D gene,J gene,V gene,clone size,CDR3 DNA,CDR3 protein
.,TRBJ2-2,TRBV6-6,.,TGTGCCAGCAGTTACAGGGGGTTCGGGGAGCTGTTTTTT,CASSYRGFGELFF
.,TRBJ2-3,TRBV27,.,TGTGCCAGCAGTTTACTTTTCACAGATACGCAGTATTTT,CASSLLFTDTQYF
TRBD1,TRBJ2-5,TRBV15,.,TGTGCCACCAGCAAGGACAGGCAAGAGACCCAGTACTTC,CATSKDRQETQYF
TRBD2,TRBJ2-1,TRBV19,.,TGTGCCAGTAGTACCGGGACTAGCGCCGCCAATGAGCAGTTCTTC,CASSTGTSAANEQFF
.,TRBJ2-7,TRBV13,.,TGTGCCAGCAGCTTAGGCTGGGGGGTCGACGAGCAGTACTTC,CASSLGWGVDEQYF
.,TRBJ1-1,TRBV4-1,.,TGCGCCAGCAGTTCCGAGACCAGGATCACTGAAGCTTTCTTT,CASSSETRITEAFF
TRBD1,TRBJ1-1,TRBV30,.,TGTGCCTGGAGACCCGGGACAGGGATAGGGTTTGCCGTGAACACTGAAGCTTTCTTT,CAWRPGTGIGFAVNTEAFF
.,TRBJ2-7,TRBV27,.,TGTGCCAGCAGTCCCCAATTGGCAGGGGCAATAATTATGCAGTACTTC,CASSPQLAGAIIMQYF
.,TRBJ1-4,TRBV2,.,TGTGCCATCCGAGCCGGGGTCGCAACTAATGAAAAACTGTTTTTT,CAIRAGVATNEKLFF
.,TRBJ2-2,TRBV6-5,.,TGTGCCAGCAGGCGGGGGCCCCTCTCCGGGGAGCTGTTTTTT,CASRRGPLSGELFF
TRBD1,TRBJ1-2,TRBV27,.,TGTGCCAGCAGTCCAGATGTCACCGGGACAGACTATGGCTACACCTTC,CASSPDVTGTDYGYTF
TRBD2,TRBJ2-5,TRBV4-2,.,TGTGCCAGCAGCCAAGATACTAGCGGGTCTGAGACCCAGTACTTC,CASSQDTSGSETQYF
TRBD2,TRBJ2-1,TRBV27,.,TGTGCCAGCAGCACCGGGAGGGCCCATGAGCAGTTCTTC,CASSTGRAHEQFF
TRBD2,TRBJ2-7,TRBV5-4,.,TGTGCCAGCAGCTCTCGTAGCGGGAATGGGTACGAGCAGTACTTC,CASSSRSGNGYEQYF
.,TRBJ2-7,TRBV2,once,TGTGCCAGCAGTGAAGTTCTTTCGGCGGGCGAGCAGTACTTC,CASSEVLSAGEQYF